The 21 T cell receptor beta chains reported below all come from one sample, sequenced in a study of T-cell memory formation after mild COVID-19. TCRdb recomputed calls from the 5' RACE reads with MiXCR, one row per CDR3 protein. The repertoire holds 250,000 to 300,000 distinct CDR3 sequences, with around 15% as singletons. Sequencing input: PBMCs or a T cell subset sorted from them (not recorded which). Receptors were obtained from a man aged 18 to 29 who had mild COVID-19 (a few samples of this study predate the infection). Cell type and time point are not known.

The chain couples TRBV15 to TRBJ1-5, with 7 bases fitting TRBD1. This CDR3 has 13 residues. Germline trimming cut 5 bases from V and 6 bases from J; bases unmatched to any gene: 4. Per the germline V gene, CDR1 is LNHNV and CDR2 is YYDKDF (reference sequence). CDR3 amino acids: CATSPRGVQPQHF. The CDR3 DNA is TGTGCCACCAGCCCCAGGGGGGTTCAGCCCCAGCATTTT.

This clonotype has at least ten counts. DNA of the CDR3: TGTGCCAGCAGCTTGGGAGCGGGGGGGCCCTCACACCCGTCCTACAATGAGCAGTTCTTC. It yields the protein CASSLGAGGPSHPSYNEQFF. The V gene is TRBV5-6, the J gene TRBJ2-1; 10 positions match TRBD2. J gave up 1 base and V 0 bases, and 13 bases lay outside the gene matches. Per the germline V gene, CDR1 is SGHDT and CDR2 is YYEEEE. This CDR3 comprises 20 residues.

This clonotype turned up a few times. V usage is TRBV6-1 and J usage is TRBJ1-5; 8 bases align to TRBD1. The CDR3 totals 15 residues. J was trimmed by 7 bases and V by 1 base; bases with no gene match: 6. Germline V lookup: CDR1 MNHNS, CDR2 SASEGT. DNA for the CDR3: TGTGCCAGCAGTGAAGTCGGACAGGGTAACCAGCCCCAGCATTTT. Translating it yields CASSEVGQGNQPQHF.

The J gene is TRBJ1-2, the V gene TRBV7-2, with 7 bases identical to TRBD1. V lost 4 bases to trimming and J lost 4 bases; unmatched junction nucleotides: 12. CDR3 length: 16 amino acids. Per the germline V gene, CDR1 is SGHTA and CDR2 is FQGNSA. CDR3 DNA: TGTGCCAGCAGCTCAACCTCAGGGGGTCTGCCCTATGGCTACACCTTC. Translated: CASSSTSGGLPYGYTF.

The rearrangement joins TRBV19 to TRBJ1-1; a weak D match, TRBD1 (5 bases). The CDR3 loop spans 13 amino acids. Germline-derived CDR1 and CDR2 are LNHDA and SQIVND (reference sequence). V lost 5 bases and J 8 bases, leaving 15 bases between the germline ends. The CDR3 DNA reads TGTGCCAGTAGTCCTGGACACGCGATCGAAGCTTTCTTT. Translated, it gives CASSPGHAIEAFF.

This clonotype has ten or more counts. V and J are TRBV4-3 and TRBJ1-5; D uncertain. The CDR3 totals 15 residues. CDR1 and CDR2 (germline): LGHNA, YSLEER. V lost 0 bases and J lost 3, with 9 bases in between. CDR3 loop: CASSQDLATNQPQHF. CDR3 DNA: TGCGCCAGCAGCCAAGATTTGGCCACCAATCAGCCCCAGCATTTT.

A few counts support this clonotype. The V and J genes are TRBV10-3 and TRBJ2-7, with 10 bases fitting TRBD1. Looked up from germline, CDR1 is ENHRY and CDR2 is SYGVKD. V was pared by 11 bases and J by 3 bases, with 7 bases of the junction left unmatched. CDR3 size: 13 residues. CDR3 in amino acids: CAASRDRGYEQYF. As DNA, the CDR3 is TGTGCCGCTAGCCGGGACAGGGGCTACGAGCAGTACTTC.

This chain joins TRBV4-3 and TRBJ2-2, with D hard to call. The CDR3 is 18 amino acids. CDR1 and CDR2 (germline): LGHNA, YSLEER. With 1 base removed from V and 2 bases from J, the gap between germline ends came to 17 bases. Here the CDR3 DNA reads TGCGCCAGCAGCCAAGTCTTCTTAGGGATCTCAAACACCGGGGAGCTGTTTTTT. This gives the protein CASSQVFLGISNTGELFF.

This clonotype occurred a few times. V gene TRBV5-1 combines with J gene TRBJ2-1; the match to TRBD2 covers 7 bases. Germline V gene lookup returns CDR1 SGHRS and CDR2 YFSETQ. J was trimmed by 7 bases and V by 4 bases; bases with no gene match: 11. The CDR3 totals 15 residues. The DNA of the CDR3 is TGCGCCAGCAGCCATAAATCGGTGGGGGGGAATGAGCAGTTCTTC. Its translation: CASSHKSVGGNEQFF.

Written as DNA, the CDR3 is TGCAGCGTAGACCTAGCGGGCGGCACAGATACGCAGTATTTT. Protein product: CSVDLAGGTDTQYF. This chain connects TRBV29-1 to TRBJ2-3, with 8 bases matching TRBD2. The CDR3 extends over 14 amino acids. J gave up 1 base and V 6 bases, and 6 bases lay outside the gene matches. Germline loops: CDR1 SQVTM, CDR2 ANQGSEA.

The gene calls are TRBV20-1 and TRBJ1-2; 7 bases fit TRBD1. Germline values: CDR1 DFQATT, CDR2 SNEGSKA (reference sequence). V shed 1 base and J 3 bases; nucleotides not matched to a gene: 5. The CDR3 contains 14 residues. CDR3 protein: CSARAHQGDYGYTF. DNA for the CDR3: TGCAGTGCTAGAGCCCACCAGGGGGACTATGGCTACACCTTC.

This sequence joins TRBV2 and TRBJ2-5; 10 nucleotides line up with TRBD1. V lost 6 bases to trimming and J lost 5 bases; unmatched junction nucleotides: 3. This CDR3 comprises 13 residues. Germline assignment: CDR1 SNHLY and CDR2 FYNNEI. Here the CDR3 reads CASSGTGDETQYF. The CDR3 nucleotides are TGTGCCAGCAGCGGGACAGGGGACGAGACCCAGTACTTC. The full variable domain, in which reference TRBV2 and TRBJ2-5 provide the parts outside the CDR3, is EPEVTQTPSHQVTQMGQEVILRCVPISNHLYFYWYRQILGQKVEFLVSFYNNEISEKSEIFDDQFSVERPDGSNFTLKIRSTKLEDSAMYFCASSGTGDETQYFGPGTRLLVL.

The table lists this clonotype with many counts. This chain connects TRBV24-1 to TRBJ1-5, with TRBD1 matching over 7 bases. V was clipped by 5 bases and J by 2 bases; unmatched bases: 5. The CDR3 length is 15 residues. The germline CDR1 and CDR2 sequences are KGHDR and SFDVKD. Written as DNA, the CDR3 is TGTGCCACCAGTGGGACAGGCGTCGGCAATCAGCCCCAGCATTTT. Translation: CATSGTGVGNQPQHF.

In this sample, this clonotype turned up many times. The genes are TRBV4-2 and TRBJ2-5; a weak D match, TRBD2 (5 bases). Per germline, CDR1 LGHNA and CDR2 YNFKEQ. The germline V and J ends were trimmed by 1 base and 3 bases, with 18 bases remaining between them. The CDR3 totals 17 residues. CDR3 nucleotides: TGTGCCAGCAGCCAAGGGAGTTACGGCAGCGGAGAAGAGACCCAGTACTTC. As protein: CASSQGSYGSGEETQYF.

This clonotype was seen only once. The V gene is TRBV18, the J gene TRBJ2-7, with D tentatively TRBD1 or TRBD2 (5 bases each). The ends were cut back, 6 bases at V and 1 base at J, with 19 bases in the middle. Germline CDR1 is KGHSH and CDR2 is LQKENI. The CDR3 length is 16 residues. CDR3 sequence reads: CASSPGSGPSSYEQYV. For the CDR3, the DNA is TGTGCCAGCTCCCCGGGTTCGGGGCCCTCTTCCTACGAGCAGTACGTC.

V gene TRBV5-1 combines with J gene TRBJ2-3; 11 bases match TRBD2. Germline values: CDR1 SGHRS, CDR2 YFSETQ. CDR3 length: 17 amino acids. Trimming took 7 bases from V and 0 from J; bases not matched to a gene: 10. DNA for the CDR3: TGCGCCAGCGCGGGGGTAGCGGGGGGGCCGAGCACAGATACGCAGTATTTT. Its translation is CASAGVAGGPSTDTQYF.

The rearrangement links TRBV28 to TRBJ1-2; D is unclear. The CDR3 runs to 16 residues. V lost 5 bases to trimming and J lost 4 bases, with 20 bases between them. CDR1 is MDHEN, CDR2 SYDVKM, per germline. The CDR3 region has the DNA TGTGCCAGCAGTCCGTCCCCATGGAGGAAGAGCTATGGCTACACCTTC. This sequence encodes CASSPSPWRKSYGYTF.

V gene TRBV18 combines with J gene TRBJ1-1, with 8 bases lining up with TRBD1. There are 13 residues in the CDR3. The J segment lost 5 bases and the V segment lost 6 bases, leaving 5 bases of the junction unmatched. Germline V gene data show CDR1 as KGHSH and CDR2 as LQKENI. The CDR3 here is CASSPQGATEAFF. CDR3 in DNA: TGTGCCAGCTCTCCTCAGGGGGCTACTGAAGCTTTCTTT.

This clonotype has ten or more counts. The chain has TRBV6-4 and TRBJ2-5, with D unresolved. V lost 5 bases and J lost 1, with 8 bases in between. The CDR3 runs to 13 residues. CDR1 MRHNA and CDR2 SNTAGT come from the germline V gene. In DNA form, the CDR3 reads TGTGCCAGCAGTCCCTCGCCCCAAGAGACCCAGTACTTC. Its protein is CASSPSPQETQYF.

This clonotype has ten or more counts. The genes are TRBV28 and TRBJ2-1, with 8 positions matching TRBD2. Germline CDR1 MDHEN, CDR2 SYDVKM. This CDR3 contains 15 residues. The J segment lost 6 bases and the V segment lost 3 bases, leaving 7 bases of the junction unmatched. For the CDR3, the DNA is TGTGCCAGCAGTTTCGGGGGGGGTGGACGCAATGAGCAGTTCTTC. Protein sequence: CASSFGGGGRNEQFF.

The chain combines TRBV7-7 with TRBJ2-1; 8 nucleotides match TRBD2. CDR3 length equals 13 residues. Germline CDR1 and CDR2: SSHAT and FNYEAQ (reference sequence). V lost 0 bases and J lost 9; bases outside the gene matches: 1. The CDR3 spells CASSLALAAEQFF. The CDR3 nucleotides read TGTGCCAGCAGCTTAGCACTAGCGGCTGAGCAGTTCTTC. The whole variable domain, filled in from reference TRBV7-7 and TRBJ2-1, reads GAGVSQSPRYKVTKRGQDVTLRCDPISSHATLYWYQQALGQGPEFLTYFNYEAQPDKSGLPSDRFSAERPEGSISTLTIQRTEQRDSAMYRCASSLALAAEQFFGPGTRLTVL.